The present entry profiles one T cell receptor (beta chain) with its context. The sample is drawn from a study of identifying expanded T cells in peripheral blood. Only in-frame clones appear in the TCRdb table, and some are missing; sequencing was by immunoSEQ multiplex PCR. Of approximately 56,000 clones listed, approximately 82% are singletons. This clonotype was obtained from a person aged 18 to 70 in good health. What was sequenced was blood.

This CDR3 is CASSSPGQGYYGYTF. CDR3 in DNA: TGTGCCAGCAGCTCCCCGGGACAGGGGTACTATGGCTACACCTTC. The chain uses TRBV5-4 and TRBJ1-2; 10 bases are shared with TRBD1. The germline V gene encodes CDR1 SGHNT and CDR2 YYREEE (reference sequence). V lost 3 bases, J lost 3 bases, and 5 bases stayed unmatched. The CDR3 loop spans 15 amino acids.